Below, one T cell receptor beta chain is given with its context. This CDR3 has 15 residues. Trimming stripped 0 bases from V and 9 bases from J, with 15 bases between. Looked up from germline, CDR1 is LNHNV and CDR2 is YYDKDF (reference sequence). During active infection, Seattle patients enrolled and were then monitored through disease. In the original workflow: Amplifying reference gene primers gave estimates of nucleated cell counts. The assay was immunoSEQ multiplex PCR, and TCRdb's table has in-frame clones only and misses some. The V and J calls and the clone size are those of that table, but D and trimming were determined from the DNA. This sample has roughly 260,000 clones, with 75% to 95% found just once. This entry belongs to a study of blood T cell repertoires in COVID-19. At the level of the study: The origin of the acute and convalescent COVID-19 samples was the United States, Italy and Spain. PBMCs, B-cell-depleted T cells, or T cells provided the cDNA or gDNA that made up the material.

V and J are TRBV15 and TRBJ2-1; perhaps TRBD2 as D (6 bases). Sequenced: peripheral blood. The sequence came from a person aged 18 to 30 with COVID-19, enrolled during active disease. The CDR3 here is CATSREAGSDPEQFF. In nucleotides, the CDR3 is TGTGCCACCAGCAGAGAAGCGGGCTCCGACCCTGAGCAGTTCTTC.